This T cell receptor (beta chain) was retrieved from a study of shared clonotypes between healthy human individuals. A word on this clone: No antigen is known for it.

The authors divided CD4+ cells into CD45RA+ naive and CD45RA-negative memory subsets. Data came from immunoSEQ multiplex PCR; TCRdb stores just in-frame clones and leaves some out. Counted here are 2 million to 3 million clones, more than 85% occurring once; the ten biggest clones make up more than 0.35%. Overall study findings and caveats: Between four donors, naive CD4 clonotypes were shared at a level of about 5%. The generation probabilities recorded for non-shared clonotypes fell below those of clonotypes shared by all four donors.

The specimen sequenced was naive CD4+ T cells from PBMCs. The subset: CD45RA+ positively selected. The sequence was obtained from a young man in good health. Some clones in this sample may be carry-over from other donors' samples.

In DNA, the CDR3 is TGTGCCAGCAGCCTCAGACTAATGTTGCATGAGCAGTTCTTC. Encoded protein: CASSLRLMLHEQFF. This chain links TRBV7-9 with TRBJ2-1; maybe TRBD2 (5 bases). Germline CDR1 SEHNR, CDR2 FQNEAQ (reference sequence). The V gene lost 5 bases and the J gene lost 8 bases, with 16 bases spanning the gap. The CDR3 extends over 14 amino acids. Complete variable domain (other parts from reference TRBV7-9 and TRBJ2-1): DTGVSQNPRHKITKRGQNVTFRCDPISEHNRLYWYRQTLGQGPEFLTYFQNEAQLEKSRLLSDRFSAERPKGSFSTLEIQRTEQGDSAMYLCASSLRLMLHEQFFGPGTRLTVL.